These 22 T cell receptor beta chains share one sample of origin, sequenced in a study of T cell responses to AZD1222 COVID-19 vaccine. The protocol was immunoSEQ multiplex PCR, while the TCRdb copy is restricted to in-frame clones and leaves out a portion. The sample has 100,000 or so clones, 70% to 90% seen once. Sample: peripheral blood, taken on day 0 of AZD1222 vaccination. All receptors come from an adult in good health.

The V and J genes are TRBV7-3 and TRBJ2-3; the D gene is possibly TRBD1 (5 bases). The germline gives CDR1 SGHTA, CDR2 FQGTGA. CDR3 size: 14 residues. V lost 5 bases and J 1 base, leaving 10 bases between the germline ends. DNA of the CDR3: TGTGCCAGCAGCCAGGGCGGAGGCACAGATACGCAGTATTTT. It translates to CASSQGGGTDTQYF.

The chain employs TRBV19 and TRBJ2-1; no firm D call. The CDR3 contains 13 residues. Germline CDR1 and CDR2: LNHDA and SQIVND (reference sequence). Trimming removed 5 bases at V and 2 bases at J, with 7 bases between. Here the CDR3 reads CASSQTAYNEQFF. The CDR3 DNA reads TGTGCCAGTAGTCAAACAGCCTACAATGAGCAGTTCTTC.

The chain links TRBV30 to TRBJ2-1; TRBD1 agrees at 7 bases. Germline values: CDR1 GTSNPN, CDR2 SVGIG (reference sequence). This CDR3 has 14 amino acids. V lost 4 bases, J lost 5 bases, and 8 bases stayed unmatched. The CDR3 coding sequence is TGTGCCTGGAATTCCGGAACAGGGGACAATGAGCAGTTCTTC. Protein sequence: CAWNSGTGDNEQFF.

This clone was observed a handful of times. The CDR3 nucleotides are TGCAGCGCTCAGGCGTTACCCAGGAACACTGAAGCTTTCTTT. Translating it yields CSAQALPRNTEAFF. V and J are TRBV29-1 and TRBJ1-1, with D uncertain. The CDR3 length is 14 residues. CDR1 and CDR2 (germline): SQVTM, ANQGSEA. V gave up 7 bases and J gave up 1 base, with 16 bases separating them.

The rearrangement uses TRBV5-8 and TRBJ2-6; no reliable D call. The CDR3 sequence is 14 residues long. V was cut by 0 bases and J by 3 bases, with 4 bases left in between. From germline, CDR1 is SGHTS and CDR2 YDEGEE. CDR3 sequence reads: CASSLAYGANVLTF. CDR3 coding DNA: TGTGCCAGCAGCTTGGCCTATGGGGCCAACGTCCTGACTTTC. Combining the CDR3 with reference TRBV5-8 and TRBJ2-6 gives the whole variable domain EAGVTQSPTHLIKTRGQQATLRCSPISGHTSVYWYQQALGLGLQFLLWYDEGEERNRGNFPPRFSGRQFPNYSSELNVNALELEDSALYLCASSLAYGANVLTFGAGSRLTVL.

The DNA for the CDR3 is TGTGCCATCAGTGAATGGACTAGCGGGGGCACAGATACGCAGTATTTT. Translating it yields CAISEWTSGGTDTQYF. The chain combines TRBV10-3 with TRBJ2-3; TRBD2 agrees at 12 bases. This CDR3 is 16 amino acids long. Germline CDR1 reads ENHRY; CDR2 reads SYGVKD. The V gene end was trimmed by 3 bases and the J gene end by 1 base; junction bases not matched to a gene: 2.

The table lists this clone with a few counts. The CDR3 spells CATSDTPGYGYTF. In DNA, the CDR3 is TGTGCCACCAGTGATACCCCGGGGTATGGCTACACCTTC. The chain combines TRBV24-1 with TRBJ1-2; D not certain. The germline V gene has CDR1 KGHDR and CDR2 SFDVKD. CDR3 length equals 13 residues. Trimming cost V 3 bases and J 5 bases, with 9 bases left between them.

V is TRBV9 and J is TRBJ2-3; 9 nucleotides match TRBD2. V shed 1 base and J 4 bases; nucleotides not matched to a gene: 7. CDR1 is SGDLS, CDR2 YYNGEE, per germline. The CDR3 extends over 16 amino acids. The CDR3 protein is CASSVTGGGESDTQYF. The CDR3 coding sequence is TGTGCCAGCAGCGTAACGGGCGGGGGGGAATCAGATACGCAGTATTTT.

This clone was observed a handful of times. The J gene is TRBJ1-2, the V gene TRBV9; a weak D match, TRBD1 (5 bases). The CDR3 totals 12 residues. Trimming removed 3 bases at V and 11 bases at J, with 14 bases between. CDR1 is SGDLS, CDR2 YYNGEE, per germline. Here the CDR3 DNA reads TGTGCCAGCAGCGCTCGACGGGGCCAGTACACCTTC. Encoded protein: CASSARRGQYTF.

V and J are TRBV3-1 (or the pseudogene TRBV3-2) and TRBJ2-1, with TRBD2 matching 10 bases. The CDR3 has 14 residues. V lost 7 bases and J lost 3; bases outside the gene matches: 3. Germline CDR1 LGHDT, CDR2 YNNKEL (reference sequence). In DNA, the CDR3 is TGTGCCAGCACCCCTAGCGGGGGCTACAATGAGCAGTTCTTC. Translation: CASTPSGGYNEQFF.

The rearrangement uses TRBV10-3 and TRBJ1-1; tentative D call: TRBD1 (5 bases). This CDR3 comprises 15 residues. Germline V gene sequence: CDR1 ENHRY, CDR2 SYGVKD. The V and J ends lost 6 bases and 4 bases respectively, with 18 bases between them. As DNA, the CDR3 is TGTGCCATCAGGGCGGGGGGGACGCGTGTCACTGAAGCTTTCTTT. This gives the protein CAIRAGGTRVTEAFF.

This clone came up once. The CDR3 sequence is CASSPVGVRNTEAFF. The CDR3 DNA reads as TGTGCCAGCAGCCCCGTGGGTGTCAGGAACACTGAAGCTTTCTTT. The chain joins TRBV5-5 to TRBJ1-1; no clear D gene. The CDR3 has 15 residues. Per germline, CDR1 SGHKS and CDR2 YYEKEE (reference sequence). With 4 bases removed from V and 1 base from J, the gap between germline ends came to 14 bases.

This clone was picked up a small number of times. The V call is TRBV30, the J call TRBJ2-7; perhaps TRBD1 as D (5 bases). The CDR3 consists of 11 residues. Trimming removed 5 bases at V and 6 bases at J, with 11 bases between. Germline CDR1 reads GTSNPN; CDR2 reads SVGIG (reference sequence). Written as DNA, the CDR3 is TGTGCCTGGGGTACAGGACGCGAGCAGTACTTC. Translation: CAWGTGREQYF.

The V and J genes are TRBV5-4 and TRBJ2-7; 8 nucleotides align to TRBD2. The CDR3 loop spans 15 amino acids. The V gene's germline CDR1 is SGHNT and CDR2 YYREEE (reference sequence). V lost 1 base, J lost 0 bases, and 3 bases stayed unmatched. The CDR3 sequence is CASSLPGTSSYEQYF. The CDR3 region has the DNA TGTGCCAGCAGCTTGCCGGGGACTAGCTCCTACGAGCAGTACTTC.

This clone was counted only a few times. The chain employs TRBV5-6 and TRBJ1-5, with D possibly being TRBD1 (5 bases). There are 13 residues in the CDR3. V lost 2 bases, J lost 5 bases, and 8 bases lay in between. From germline, CDR1 is SGHDT and CDR2 YYEEEE. The CDR3 loop is CASSFRADQPQHF. The CDR3 DNA is TGTGCCAGCAGCTTCAGGGCCGATCAGCCCCAGCATTTT.

V usage is TRBV19 and J usage is TRBJ1-2, with D unresolved. Germline V gene lookup returns CDR1 LNHDA and CDR2 SQIVND (reference sequence). Trimming took off 4 bases at V and 2 bases at J, with 8 bases between the two ends. The length of the CDR3 is 13 residues. The CDR3 loop is CASSTADNYGYTF. Written as DNA, the CDR3 is TGTGCCAGTAGTACAGCGGACAACTATGGCTACACCTTC.

This clone has a handful of counts. This chain links TRBV30 with TRBJ1-6; 7 bases match TRBD1. V dropped 2 bases and J dropped 7; count of bases not matched to a gene: 8. CDR1 and CDR2 from the germline V gene are GTSNPN and SVGIG (reference sequence). This CDR3 has 15 residues. This chain's CDR3 is CAWSSDRARNSPLHF. The DNA of the CDR3 is TGTGCCTGGAGTTCCGACAGGGCGAGAAATTCACCCCTCCACTTT. Full variable domain (remainder filled in from reference TRBV30 and TRBJ1-6): SQTIHQWPATLVQPVGSPLSLECTVEGTSNPNLYWYRQAAGRGLQLLFYSVGIGQISSEVPQNLSASRPQDRQFILSSKKLLLSDSGFYLCAWSSDRARNSPLHFGNGTRLTVT.

This sequence joins TRBV6-5 and TRBJ1-2; perhaps TRBD1 as D (5 bases). V was shortened by 5 bases and J by 2 bases, with 9 bases between the two germline ends. The CDR3 has 13 amino acids. Germline loops: CDR1 MNHEY, CDR2 SVGAGI. CDR3 residues: CASSPGRNYGYTF. As DNA, the CDR3 is TGTGCCAGCAGTCCGGGGCGGAACTATGGCTACACCTTC.

This chain connects TRBV5-1 to TRBJ2-7, with D possibly TRBD1 on 6 matching bases. With 1 base removed from V and 5 bases from J, the gap between germline ends came to 10 bases. The CDR3 runs to 13 residues. The germline V gene has CDR1 SGHRS and CDR2 YFSETQ. CDR3 loop: CASSLTGNHEQYF. DNA for the CDR3: TGCGCCAGCAGCTTGACAGGGAACCACGAGCAGTACTTC.

This clone was recorded once. This chain joins TRBV2 and TRBJ1-5; 8 nucleotides match TRBD1. The V segment lost 5 bases and the J segment 6 bases; nucleotides outside the gene matches: 6. The CDR3 runs 14 residues. Germline V gene lookup returns CDR1 SNHLY and CDR2 FYNNEI. The CDR3 nucleotides are TGTGCCAGCAGTCCCCGCCAGGGGGCTCAGCCCCAGCATTTT. This encodes CASSPRQGAQPQHF.

The rearrangement links TRBV18 to TRBJ1-1, with no clear D. Germline CDR1 KGHSH, CDR2 LQKENI. The CDR3 length is 14 residues. Trimming cost V 3 bases and J 0 bases, with 8 bases left between them. CDR3 DNA sequence: TGTGCCAGCTCACCTAACGTTGTGAACACTGAAGCTTTCTTT. Its protein is CASSPNVVNTEAFF.

The chain is built from TRBV6-5 and TRBJ1-6; D gene ambiguous. V gave up 2 bases and J gave up 3 bases, with 11 bases separating them. Germline V lookup: CDR1 MNHEY, CDR2 SVGAGI. The CDR3 contains 16 residues. Here the CDR3 DNA reads TGTGCCAGCAGTTACGGGTGGGGTTACTATAATTCACCCCTCCACTTT. The encoded protein is CASSYGWGYYNSPLHF.